These T cell receptor beta chains were read from a single sample in a study of blood T cells in healthy people across ages. TCRdb analysed the 5' RACE reads with MiXCR anew, one entry per CDR3 protein. The profile shows over 1,500,000 distinct CDR3 sequences, roughly two fifths of them singletons. Input material: blood. The receptors were gathered from a human donor in good health. Each CDR3 is given with its conserved first and last residue. A D gene is named only where the DNA matches it firmly. The size field is filled for only some rows; it gives once, few, many or a size class.

clone_size j_call v_call d_call cdr3_nt cdr3_aa
. TRBJ2-1 TRBV7-2 . TGTGCCAGCAGCTCTGCATGGGAGCAGTTCTTC CASSSAWEQFF
few TRBJ2-2 TRBV19 TRBD1 TGTGCCAGTAGTAGGGACAGGTACACCGGGGAGCTGTTTTTT CASSRDRYTGELFF
. TRBJ1-5 TRBV20-1 . TGCAGTGCTACCCGGGACACCACATACAATCAGCCCCAGCATTTT CSATRDTTYNQPQHF
few TRBJ2-1 TRBV5-1 . TGCGCCAGCAGGTATCTAGATGGTCGTAGGGAGCAGTTCTTC CASRYLDGRREQFF
. TRBJ1-2 TRBV7-9 . TGTGCCAGCAGCTTAGTCCAGGGGTATGATGGCTACACCTTC CASSLVQGYDGYTF
many TRBJ2-1 TRBV4-2 . TGTGCCAGCAGCCAAGAACCGACAGGAACCTACAATGAGCAGTTCTTC CASSQEPTGTYNEQFF
. TRBJ2-1 TRBV7-9 TRBD2 TGTGCCAGCAGCTCCCTCGGACTAGCGGGGGGGACTGAGCAGTTCTTC CASSSLGLAGGTEQFF
. TRBJ1-2 TRBV3-1 . TGTGCCAGCAGCCAGGAAGCCTACGCCCTAGGCTACACCTTC CASSQEAYALGYTF
few TRBJ1-1 TRBV5-1 TRBD1 TGTGCCAGCAGCTTTCGGACAGGGGGAACTGAAGCTTTCTTT CASSFRTGGTEAFF
. TRBJ1-1 TRBV5-1 . TGCGCCAGCAGCATGCAACAGGGCCTGAACACTGAAGCTTTCTTT CASSMQQGLNTEAFF
. TRBJ2-3 TRBV12-3/TRBV12-4 . TGTACCAGCAGTCCCCTTGGAGGGGAGGCAGCAGATACGCAGTATTTT CTSSPLGGEAADTQYF
many TRBJ2-7 TRBV29-1 . TGCAGCCCACGCTACGAGCAGTACTTC CSPRYEQYF
. TRBJ1-1 TRBV6-1 . TGTGCCAGCAGTGGAGCTATTCGGTCAGGGCGGGACACTGAAGCTTTCTTT CASSGAIRSGRDTEAFF
. TRBJ2-7 TRBV4-3 TRBD1 TGCGCCAGCAGCCAAGTGTTGACAGGGGCATACTACGAGCAGTACTTC CASSQVLTGAYYEQYF
once TRBJ1-1 TRBV15 . TGTGCCACCAGCAGAGGCCAGACAGGTTTGAACACTGAAGCTTTCTTT CATSRGQTGLNTEAFF
few TRBJ1-2 TRBV7-2 TRBD1 TGTGCCAGCAGAAGGGACAGGGAACAGGATGGCTACACCTTC CASRRDREQDGYTF
. TRBJ1-1 TRBV7-2 TRBD1 TGTGCCAGCAGGGCATCCTGGGACAGGGGAACTGAAGCTTTCTTT CASRASWDRGTEAFF
few TRBJ1-1 TRBV7-9 . TGTGCCAGCAGCTTAGTTCCAGGGATGAACACTGAAGCTTTCTTT CASSLVPGMNTEAFF
few TRBJ2-7 TRBV3-1 . TGTGCCAGCAGCCAATGGGCTTTCAGCTACGAGCAGTACTTC CASSQWAFSYEQYF
few TRBJ2-7 TRBV3-1 . TGTGCCAGCAGCCTGAGGGTCCCTGCCCACGAGCAGTACTTC CASSLRVPAHEQYF
. TRBJ2-1 TRBV20-1 . TGCAGTGCTAGAGCATGGCAGGCAGGCGATAACAATGAGCAGTTCTTC CSARAWQAGDNNEQFF
. TRBJ2-5 TRBV7-7 . TGTGCCAGCAGCTTAGGTCTTGTGGGGGCGACCCAGTACTTC CASSLGLVGATQYF
. TRBJ1-3 TRBV7-2 . TGTGCCAGCAGCTTTCTACCAGGACCTGGAAACACCATATATTTT CASSFLPGPGNTIYF
few TRBJ2-7 TRBV24-1 . TGTGCCACCAGTGAGGGGGGATCCTACGAGCAGTACTTC CATSEGGSYEQYF
. TRBJ1-2 TRBV20-1 TRBD1 TGCAGTGTTCAAGGCGCCACGACAGGGGGCTACACCTTC CSVQGATTGGYTF
. TRBJ2-1 TRBV29-1 . TGCAGCGCGAATATAGGGGTTAGGGGTGAGCAGTTCTTC CSANIGVRGEQFF
few TRBJ2-3 TRBV6-2/TRBV6-3 TRBD2 TGTGCCAGCAGTTCCCCGCGGGGGGGCCGATGGGATACGCAGTATTTT CASSSPRGGRWDTQYF
. TRBJ1-2 TRBV5-1 . TGCGCCAGCAGCTTGGCCGCCAGGGTATCCGGCTACACCTTC CASSLAARVSGYTF
. TRBJ2-5 TRBV9 TRBD2 TGTGCCAGCAGCGAGCAGGGACTAGCAGAGACCCAGTACTTC CASSEQGLAETQYF
few TRBJ2-6 TRBV6-5 . TGTGCCAGCAGTTACAGGGTTGGGGCCAACGTCCTGACTTTC CASSYRVGANVLTF
few TRBJ2-4 TRBV6-2/TRBV6-3 . TGTGCCAGCAGCCTGGCGGGGATAGCCAAAAACATTCAGTACTTC CASSLAGIAKNIQYF
few TRBJ1-2 TRBV30 . TGTGCCTGGGGCTCGGTCAGTGGTGACTATGGCTACACCTTC CAWGSVSGDYGYTF
. TRBJ2-7 TRBV6-5 . TGTGCCAGCAGTTACTCGAAAGTCGACGAGCAGTACTTC CASSYSKVDEQYF
. TRBJ2-1 TRBV11-3 . TGTGCCAGCATGTACGACGGGGGTTACAATGAGCAGTTCTTC CASMYDGGYNEQFF
. TRBJ1-4 TRBV6-2/TRBV6-3 . TGTGCCAGCAGGCCAGGGGTCGGAGGGGCTAATGAAAAACTGTTTTTT CASRPGVGGANEKLFF
. TRBJ1-2 TRBV6-5 . TGTGCCAGCAGTTACGGGCAGGGCGGTTTAAATGGCTACACCTTC CASSYGQGGLNGYTF
few TRBJ1-2 TRBV5-1 TRBD1 TGCGCCAGCAGCTTGGATGGACAGGGCTATGGCTACACCTTC CASSLDGQGYGYTF
. TRBJ1-1 TRBV5-1 . TGCGCCAGCAGCTTTGATGGGGGCCCAGGCACTGAAGCTTTCTTT CASSFDGGPGTEAFF
few TRBJ1-2 TRBV4-3 . TGCGCCAGCAGTCAAGAGCCCGGACAGATCTATGGCTACACCTTC CASSQEPGQIYGYTF
few TRBJ2-3 TRBV15 TRBD2 TGTGCCACCAGCAGAGAGGTAGCGGGGGGGCGAGATACGCAGTATTTT CATSREVAGGRDTQYF
. TRBJ1-2 TRBV7-3 TRBD1 TGTGCCAGCAGCTTAAAAGTGACAGGGGGCGTTGGCGGCTACACCTTC CASSLKVTGGVGGYTF
. TRBJ2-1 TRBV6-5 . TGTGCCAGCAGTCACTCCGCGACTCAGGGTGAGCAGTTCTTC CASSHSATQGEQFF
few TRBJ1-1 TRBV29-1 . TGCAGCGTTGAAGAGGAGCCGTTCATGAACACTGAAGCTTTCTTT CSVEEEPFMNTEAFF
few TRBJ2-4 TRBV4-3 TRBD2 TGCGCCAGCAGCCAAGATTGGGGACTAAATACAATAGCCAAAAACATTCAGTACTTC CASSQDWGLNTIAKNIQYF
. TRBJ2-2 TRBV3-1 TRBD1 TGTGCCAGCAGCCAAAACTTCGGACAGGGGAGGACCGGGGAGCTGTTTTTT CASSQNFGQGRTGELFF
. TRBJ2-1 TRBV18 . TGTGCCAGCTCAGAGGGACACTCCAATGAGCAGTTCTTC CASSEGHSNEQFF
. TRBJ2-6 TRBV10-3 . TGTGCCATCAGTGAGTCGAGGCCGGGGGCCAACGTCCTGACTTTC CAISESRPGANVLTF
few TRBJ2-7 TRBV29-1 . TGCAGCGTTGTGCAGGCTTGGGCCTACGAGCAGTACTTC CSVVQAWAYEQYF
. TRBJ2-5 TRBV4-1 TRBD2 TGCGCCAGCAGCCAACCTAGCGGGGGGGCCTCAGTTCAAGAGACCCAGTACTTC CASSQPSGGASVQETQYF
many TRBJ2-7 TRBV12-3/TRBV12-4 . TGTGCCAGCAGTTTATATGTGTACGAGCAGTACTTC CASSLYVYEQYF
. TRBJ2-7 TRBV27 TRBD1 TGTGCCAGCAGCCTGACAGGGTTTTTTACCTACGAGCAGTACTTC CASSLTGFFTYEQYF
few TRBJ1-2 TRBV10-3 TRBD1 TGTGCCATCAGAGGGACAGGGGAGGATGGCTACACCTTC CAIRGTGEDGYTF
few TRBJ2-7 TRBV7-9 . TGTGCCAGCAGTTCCCAGGCGGACTACTCCTACGAGCAGTACTTC CASSSQADYSYEQYF
few TRBJ2-5 TRBV5-1 . TGCGCCAGCAGCTTGTTTTTCCAAGAGACCCAGTACTTC CASSLFFQETQYF
many TRBJ1-2 TRBV20-1 . TGCAGTGCTAGAGTGGGAATTAAGTATGGCTACACCTTC CSARVGIKYGYTF
few TRBJ2-6 TRBV7-2 TRBD2 TGTGCCAGCAGCGATCCGGGGGGTTGGGGGGCCAACGTCCTGACTTTC CASSDPGGWGANVLTF
. TRBJ2-7 TRBV7-2 TRBD1 TGTGCCAGCAGGTGGGACAGGGGTCGTCGGTACGAGCAGTACTTC CASRWDRGRRYEQYF
. TRBJ1-1 TRBV13 . TGTGCCAGCAGCTTATCCTGGGCAGGGGCCGGCACTGAAGCTTTCTTT CASSLSWAGAGTEAFF
. TRBJ2-1 TRBV7-2 . TGTGCCAGCAGCTTGGGCCAGGGGTACTACAATGAGCAGTTCTTC CASSLGQGYYNEQFF
. TRBJ2-7 TRBV7-2 . TGTGCCAGCAGCGCCTCTCAGACGACCGCCTACGAGCAGTACTTC CASSASQTTAYEQYF